This entry concerns a single T cell receptor beta chain. The data derive from a study of blood T cell repertoires in COVID-19. Overall study: Whether acute or convalescent, the COVID-19 samples came from the United States, Italy and Spain. PBMCs, B-cell-depleted T cells, or T cells provided the cDNA or gDNA that made up the material.

During active infection, Seattle patients enrolled and were then monitored through disease. Libraries were prepared by immunoSEQ multiplex PCR; TCRdb keeps only in-frame clonotypes and omits some of them. The sample has just over 300,000 clones; over 85% are singletons. The CDR3 loop spans 12 amino acids. Germline V gene sequence: CDR1 GTSNPN, CDR2 SVGIG (reference sequence). V was shortened by 0 bases and J by 4 bases, with 6 bases between the two germline ends. Sequencing was done on a sample of peripheral blood. The sequence was obtained from a woman in her 30s with COVID-19, enrolled during active disease. The genes are TRBV30 and TRBJ1-1; possibly TRBD1 for D (6 bases). CDR3 DNA: TGTGCCTGGAGTGTAGGGGGCACTGAAGCTTTCTTT. This sequence encodes CAWSVGGTEAFF.